A selection of T cell receptor beta chains follows, all from one sample in a study of CXCR3-negative and CXCR3-positive naive CD8 T cells. After re-calling the 5' RACE reads, TCRdb lists one entry per CDR3 protein, DNA absent. The specimen's table records some 110,000 distinct CDR3 sequences. Source material: naive CXCR3+ CD8+ T cells from blood. Receptors originate from a human donor in good health. Some clones in this sample may be carry-over from other donors' samples. The CDR3 runs from the conserved cysteine through the conserved F or W. Fields, in order: CDR3 protein, J gene, V gene.

CASGGSSTDTQYF	TRBJ2-3	TRBV6-4
CASSSGTGINTEAFF	TRBJ1-1	TRBV7-3
CASSLSWSGVAEAFF	TRBJ1-1	TRBV7-9
CASTRQGEIYEQYF	TRBJ2-7	TRBV28
CASSLEGFNEQYF	TRBJ2-7	TRBV5-1
CASSHPKSQASGELFF	TRBJ2-2	TRBV4-1
CASSYSSVRYEQFF	TRBJ2-1	TRBV6-6
CASSVAVGISYNEQFF	TRBJ2-1	TRBV9
CASGLTSREADWGTDTQYF	TRBJ2-3	TRBV12-5
CASSLVGSEYTGELFF	TRBJ2-2	TRBV7-3
CASQTGARTGELFF	TRBJ2-2	TRBV5-1
CASSQTRGGRVDGYTF	TRBJ1-2	TRBV4-1
CASSYGGTSTEQFF	TRBJ2-1	TRBV13
CSVEQGDNYGYTF	TRBJ1-2	TRBV29-1
CASSQRWDGNEQFF	TRBJ2-1	TRBV14
CASRGTGYEQYF	TRBJ2-7	TRBV27
CASSFSGNTEAFF	TRBJ1-1	TRBV11-3
CPSSLGDRGYEQYF	TRBJ2-7	TRBV5-1
CASSGGLAGGYEQYF	TRBJ2-7	TRBV7-2
CASSYGWAEETQYF	TRBJ2-5	TRBV6-5
CASSVGTDGYTF	TRBJ1-2	TRBV9
CAGSYSTGWTEAFF	TRBJ1-1	TRBV7-9
CASSYGLAGGNEQFF	TRBJ2-1	TRBV13
CASWGGATPTYYNEQFF	TRBJ2-1	TRBV28
CSASGEGAGYGYTF	TRBJ1-2	TRBV29-1